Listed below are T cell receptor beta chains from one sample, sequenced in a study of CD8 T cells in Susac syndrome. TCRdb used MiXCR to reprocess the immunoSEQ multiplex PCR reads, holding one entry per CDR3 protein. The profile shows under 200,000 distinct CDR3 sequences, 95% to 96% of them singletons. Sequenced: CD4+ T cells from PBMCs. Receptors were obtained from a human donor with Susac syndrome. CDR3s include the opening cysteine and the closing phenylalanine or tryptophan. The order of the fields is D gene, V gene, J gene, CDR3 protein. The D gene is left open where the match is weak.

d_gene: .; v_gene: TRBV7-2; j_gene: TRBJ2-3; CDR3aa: CASSLARRDGDTQYF
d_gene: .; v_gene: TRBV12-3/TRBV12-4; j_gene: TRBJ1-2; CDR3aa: CASSPGMGGPPNYGYTF
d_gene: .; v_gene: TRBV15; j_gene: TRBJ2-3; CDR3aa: CATSRDRGSTDTQYF
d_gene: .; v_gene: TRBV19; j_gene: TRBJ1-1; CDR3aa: CASSRTAYTEAFF
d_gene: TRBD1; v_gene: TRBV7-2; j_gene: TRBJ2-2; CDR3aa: CASSTQGNAGELFF
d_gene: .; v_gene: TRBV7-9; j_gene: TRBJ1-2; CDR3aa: CASSPRDGYGYTF
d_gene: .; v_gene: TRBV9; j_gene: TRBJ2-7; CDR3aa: CASSVHLGSEQYF
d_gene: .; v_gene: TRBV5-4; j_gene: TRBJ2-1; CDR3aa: CASSLDGQYNEQFF
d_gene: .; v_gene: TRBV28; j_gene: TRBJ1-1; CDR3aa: CASTRLTEAFF
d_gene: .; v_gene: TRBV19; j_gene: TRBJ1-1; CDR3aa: CASKLATNTEAFF
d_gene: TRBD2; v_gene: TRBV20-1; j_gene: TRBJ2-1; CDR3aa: CSAALPGLAGVGNEQFF
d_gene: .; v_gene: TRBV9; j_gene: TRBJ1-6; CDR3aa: CASSAGLDTSPLHF
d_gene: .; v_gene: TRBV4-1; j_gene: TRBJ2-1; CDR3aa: CASSQAPGRREGEQFF
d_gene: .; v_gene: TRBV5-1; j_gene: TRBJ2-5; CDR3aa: CASSLETPPRTQYF
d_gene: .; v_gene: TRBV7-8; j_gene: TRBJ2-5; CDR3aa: CASSLASFGGGKETQYF
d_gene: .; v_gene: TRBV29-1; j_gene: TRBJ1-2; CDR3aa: CSVVRGNYGYTF